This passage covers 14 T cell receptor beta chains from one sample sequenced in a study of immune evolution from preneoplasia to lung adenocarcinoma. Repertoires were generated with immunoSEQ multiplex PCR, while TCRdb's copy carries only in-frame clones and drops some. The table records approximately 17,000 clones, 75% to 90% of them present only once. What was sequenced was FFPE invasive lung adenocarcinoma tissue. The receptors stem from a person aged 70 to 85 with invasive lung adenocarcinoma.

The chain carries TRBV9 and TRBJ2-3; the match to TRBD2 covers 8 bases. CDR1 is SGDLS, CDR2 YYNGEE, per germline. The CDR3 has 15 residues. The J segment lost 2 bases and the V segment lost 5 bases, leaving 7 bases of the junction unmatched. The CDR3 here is CASRDSGDPTDTQYF. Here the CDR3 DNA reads TGTGCCAGCAGAGATAGCGGGGACCCCACAGATACGCAGTATTTT.

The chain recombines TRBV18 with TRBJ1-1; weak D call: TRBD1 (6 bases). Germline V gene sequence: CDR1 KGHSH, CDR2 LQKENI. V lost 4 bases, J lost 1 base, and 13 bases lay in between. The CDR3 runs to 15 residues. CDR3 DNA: TGTGCCAGCTCACAGTTTCCGGGACAGAACACTGAAGCTTTCTTT. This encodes CASSQFPGQNTEAFF.

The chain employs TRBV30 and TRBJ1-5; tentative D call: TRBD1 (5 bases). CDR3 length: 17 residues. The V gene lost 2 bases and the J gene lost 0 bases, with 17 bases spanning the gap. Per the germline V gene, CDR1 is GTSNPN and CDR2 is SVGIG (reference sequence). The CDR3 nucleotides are TGTGCCTGGAGTCCACAGGCCTTGGGGAATAGCAATCAGCCCCAGCATTTT. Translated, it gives CAWSPQALGNSNQPQHF. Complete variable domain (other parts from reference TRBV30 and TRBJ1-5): SQTIHQWPATLVQPVGSPLSLECTVEGTSNPNLYWYRQAAGRGLQLLFYSVGIGQISSEVPQNLSASRPQDRQFILSSKKLLLSDSGFYLCAWSPQALGNSNQPQHFGDGTRLSIL.

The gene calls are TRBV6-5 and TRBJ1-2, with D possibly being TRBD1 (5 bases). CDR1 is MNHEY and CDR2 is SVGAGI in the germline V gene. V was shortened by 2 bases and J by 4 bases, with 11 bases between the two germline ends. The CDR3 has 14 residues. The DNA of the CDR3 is TGTGCCAGCAGTTACGGGGACGCCTCCTATGGCTACACCTTC. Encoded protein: CASSYGDASYGYTF.

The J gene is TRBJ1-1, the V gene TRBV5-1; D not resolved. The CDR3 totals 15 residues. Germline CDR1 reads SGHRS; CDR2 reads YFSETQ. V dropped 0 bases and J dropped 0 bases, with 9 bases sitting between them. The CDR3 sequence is CASSLGSPMNTEAFF. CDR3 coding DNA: TGCGCCAGCAGCTTGGGGAGCCCCATGAACACTGAAGCTTTCTTT.

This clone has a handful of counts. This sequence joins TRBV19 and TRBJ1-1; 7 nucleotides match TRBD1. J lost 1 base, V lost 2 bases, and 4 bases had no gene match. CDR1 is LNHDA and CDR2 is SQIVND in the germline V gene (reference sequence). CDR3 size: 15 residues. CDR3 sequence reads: CASSINRGGNTEAFF. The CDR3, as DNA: TGTGCCAGTAGTATAAACAGGGGAGGGAACACTGAAGCTTTCTTT. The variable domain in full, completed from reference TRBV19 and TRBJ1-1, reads DGGITQSPKYLFRKEGQNVTLSCEQNLNHDAMYWYRQDPGQGLRLIYYSQIVNDFQKGDIAEGYSVSREKKESFPLTVTSAQKNPTAFYLCASSINRGGNTEAFFGQGTRLTVV.

CDR3 DNA sequence: TGTGCCAGCAGTAGGACAGGGTGGAACACTGAAGCTTTCTTT. As protein: CASSRTGWNTEAFF. The chain combines TRBV27 with TRBJ1-1; 8 nucleotides match TRBD1. Germline trimming cut 5 bases from V and 1 base from J; bases unmatched to any gene: 3. Per germline, CDR1 MNHEY and CDR2 SMNVEV (reference sequence). This CDR3 is 14 amino acids long.

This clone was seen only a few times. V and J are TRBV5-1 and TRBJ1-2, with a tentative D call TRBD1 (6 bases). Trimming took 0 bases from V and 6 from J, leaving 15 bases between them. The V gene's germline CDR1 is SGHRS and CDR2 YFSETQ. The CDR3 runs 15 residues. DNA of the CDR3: TGCGCCAGCAGCTTGGAGGGCTCAGAGGGGGATGGCTACACCTTC. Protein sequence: CASSLEGSEGDGYTF.

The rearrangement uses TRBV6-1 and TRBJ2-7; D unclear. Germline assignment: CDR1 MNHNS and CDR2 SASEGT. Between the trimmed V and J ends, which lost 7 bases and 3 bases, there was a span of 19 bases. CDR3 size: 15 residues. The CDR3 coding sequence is TGTGCCAGCAAATATTTGCTAGACTCGAGCTACGAGCAGTACTTC. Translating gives CASKYLLDSSYEQYF.

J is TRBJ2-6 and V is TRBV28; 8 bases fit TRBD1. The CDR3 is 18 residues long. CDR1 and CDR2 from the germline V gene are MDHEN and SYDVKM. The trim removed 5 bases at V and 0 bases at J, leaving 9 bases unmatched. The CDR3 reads CASSPDRGPLSGANVLTF. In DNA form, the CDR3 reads TGTGCCAGCAGTCCAGACAGGGGTCCCCTCTCTGGGGCCAACGTCCTGACTTTC.

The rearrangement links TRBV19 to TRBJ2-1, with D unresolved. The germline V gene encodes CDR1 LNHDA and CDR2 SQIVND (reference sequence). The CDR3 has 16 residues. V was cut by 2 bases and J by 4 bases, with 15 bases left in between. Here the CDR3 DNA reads TGTGCCAGTAGTATAAGTGGCCAGCGACTTTACAATGAGCAGTTCTTC. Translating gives CASSISGQRLYNEQFF.

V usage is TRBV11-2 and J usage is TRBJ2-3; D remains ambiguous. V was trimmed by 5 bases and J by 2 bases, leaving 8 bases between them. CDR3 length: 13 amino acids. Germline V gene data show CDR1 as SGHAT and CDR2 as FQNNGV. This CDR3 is CASSPLSTDTQYF. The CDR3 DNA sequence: TGTGCCAGCAGCCCCCTATCCACAGATACGCAGTATTTT.

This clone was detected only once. CDR3 amino acids: CASSRALSMDTQYF. The CDR3 DNA reads as TGTGCCAGCAGCCGAGCGCTGTCGATGGATACGCAGTATTTT. The J gene is TRBJ2-3, the V gene TRBV7-9, with no clear D. Germline V gene sequence: CDR1 SEHNR, CDR2 FQNEAQ (reference sequence). CDR3 length: 14 residues. Trimming took off 5 bases at V and 6 bases at J, with 15 bases between the two ends.

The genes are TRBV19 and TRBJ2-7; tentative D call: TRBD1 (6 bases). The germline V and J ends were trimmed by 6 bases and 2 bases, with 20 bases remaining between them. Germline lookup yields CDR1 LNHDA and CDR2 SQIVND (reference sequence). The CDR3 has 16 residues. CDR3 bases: TGTGCCAGTAGAGTATTGACCTGGACAGACACCTACGAGCAGTACTTC. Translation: CASRVLTWTDTYEQYF.